This T cell receptor beta chain comes out of a study of cytomegalovirus exposure and HLA in healthy donors. The CDR3 covers 11 residues. V lost 5 bases, J lost 2 bases, and 7 bases lay in between. In germline, CDR1 is DFQATT, CDR2 SNEGSKA (reference sequence). Profiling relied on immunoSEQ multiplex PCR, and the TCRdb table lists in-frame clones only, not all of them. The table records about 110,000 clones, approximately 90% of them present only once. The J gene is TRBJ2-7, the V gene TRBV20-1, with D unresolved. The receptor's source is a woman aged 18-29 years in good health and CMV-seronegative. The material sequenced was PBMCs. The CDR3 here is CSAPLAYEQYF. CDR3 nucleotide sequence: TGCAGTGCTCCTCTCGCCTACGAGCAGTACTTC.